This TCR beta chain was documented in a study of OX40 agonist ivuxolimab in advanced cancers. This clone appeared once. The CDR3 covers 14 residues. The V gene's germline CDR1 is SGHRS and CDR2 YFSETQ. J gave up 5 bases and V 4 bases, and 5 bases lay outside the gene matches. Libraries were prepared by immunoSEQ multiplex PCR; TCRdb keeps only in-frame clonotypes and omits some of them. The repertoire includes just over 80,000 clones, roughly 84% of them detected once, and 0.25% to 0.4% sits in the top ten. Material: CD4+ or CD8+ T cells sorted from blood, obtained in a trial of the OX40 agonist ivuxolimab. The chain uses TRBV5-1 and TRBJ2-3; 9 bases agree with TRBD1. The origin of this receptor is an adult with an advanced solid tumor such as melanoma, head and neck, liver or kidney cancer. The CDR3 nucleotides read TGCGCCAGCAGCCCTGGGACAGGGAAAGATACGCAGTATTTT. This translates into CASSPGTGKDTQYF.